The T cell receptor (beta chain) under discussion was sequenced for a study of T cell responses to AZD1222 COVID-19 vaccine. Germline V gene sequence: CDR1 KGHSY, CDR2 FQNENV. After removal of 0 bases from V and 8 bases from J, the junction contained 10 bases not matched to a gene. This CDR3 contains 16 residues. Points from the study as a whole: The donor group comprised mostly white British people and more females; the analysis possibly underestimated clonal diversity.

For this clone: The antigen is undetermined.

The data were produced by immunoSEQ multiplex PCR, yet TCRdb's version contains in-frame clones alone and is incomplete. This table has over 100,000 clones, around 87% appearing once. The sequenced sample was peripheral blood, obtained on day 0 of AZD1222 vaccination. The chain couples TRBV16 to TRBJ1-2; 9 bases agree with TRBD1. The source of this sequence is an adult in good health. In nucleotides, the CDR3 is TGTGCCAGCAGCCAATCGGTGGTACAGGGGGCGCAAGGCTACACCTTC. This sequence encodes CASSQSVVQGAQGYTF.